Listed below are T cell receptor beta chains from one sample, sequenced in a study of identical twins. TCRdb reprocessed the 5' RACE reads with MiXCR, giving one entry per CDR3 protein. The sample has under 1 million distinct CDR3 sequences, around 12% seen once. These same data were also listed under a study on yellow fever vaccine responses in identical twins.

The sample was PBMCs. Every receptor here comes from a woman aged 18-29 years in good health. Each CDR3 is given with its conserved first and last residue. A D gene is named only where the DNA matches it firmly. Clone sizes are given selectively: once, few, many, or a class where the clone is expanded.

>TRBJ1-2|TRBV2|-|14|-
TGTGCCAGCAGGGAAGCGGGGACAATTTATGGCTACACCTTC
CASREAGTIYGYTF
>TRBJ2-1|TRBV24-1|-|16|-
TGTGCCACCAGTGATTTGGGACTCAGCTCCTACAATGAGCAGTTCTTC
CATSDLGLSSYNEQFF
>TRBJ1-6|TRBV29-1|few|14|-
TGCAGCGTTGGTGACAGCCTAAATAATTCACCCCTCCACTTT
CSVGDSLNNSPLHF
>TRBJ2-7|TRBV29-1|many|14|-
TGCAGCGTTGCTGAGGGATCGCCCTACCACGAGCAGTACTTC
CSVAEGSPYHEQYF
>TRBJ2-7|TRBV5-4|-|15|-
TGTGCCAGCAGCTTGCTGTTTCGGGGAACCTACGAGCAGTACTTC
CASSLLFRGTYEQYF
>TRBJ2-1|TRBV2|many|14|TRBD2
TGTGCCAGCTCCCAGACTAGCGTGTACAATGAGCAGTTCTTC
CASSQTSVYNEQFF
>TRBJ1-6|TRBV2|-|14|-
TGTGCCAGCAGTGAACGCGCGGATCCGCGACCCCTCCACTTT
CASSERADPRPLHF
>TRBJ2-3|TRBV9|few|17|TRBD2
TGTGCCAGCAGCCACCGACTAGCGGGGACCAACACAGATACGCAGTATTTT
CASSHRLAGTNTDTQYF
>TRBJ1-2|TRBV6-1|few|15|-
TGTGCCAGCAGCTTAAGCGAGGACATCTGGAGGGGCTACACCTTC
CASSLSEDIWRGYTF
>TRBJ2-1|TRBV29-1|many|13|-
TGCAGCGTTGTCGGGAGCTCCTACAATGAGCAGTTCTTC
CSVVGSSYNEQFF
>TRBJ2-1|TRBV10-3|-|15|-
TGTGCCATCGGGCCTGGGGCCCAGGTCTACAATGAGCAGTTCTTC
CAIGPGAQVYNEQFF
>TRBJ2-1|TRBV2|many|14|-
TGTGCCAGCAACCATCCAGCAGGGCGCAATGAGCAGTTCTTC
CASNHPAGRNEQFF
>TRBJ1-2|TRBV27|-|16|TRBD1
TGTGCCAGCAGTTTATCGGAACAGGGGGCTAACTATGGCTACACCTTC
CASSLSEQGANYGYTF
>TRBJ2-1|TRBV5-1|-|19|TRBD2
TGCGCCAGCAGCATCACCGGGACTAGCGGGAGGAACTCCTACAATGAGCAGTTCTTC
CASSITGTSGRNSYNEQFF
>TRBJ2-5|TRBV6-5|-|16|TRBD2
TGTGCCAGCAGTTACGGAGCGGGAGGGCCAAAAGAGACCCAGTACTTC
CASSYGAGGPKETQYF
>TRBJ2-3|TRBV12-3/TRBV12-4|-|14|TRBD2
TGTGCCAGCACCCTAGCGGGAGTCACAGATACGCAGTATTTT
CASTLAGVTDTQYF
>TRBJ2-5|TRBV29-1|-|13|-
TGCAGCGTTCTAAGTGGGGATCAAGAGACCCAGTACTTC
CSVLSGDQETQYF
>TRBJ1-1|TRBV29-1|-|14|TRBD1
TGCAGCGTTGGCGGGACAGGGGGGTTTAATGAAGCTTTCTTT
CSVGGTGGFNEAFF
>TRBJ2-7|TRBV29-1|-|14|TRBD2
TGCAGCGTTGGGGGGCGAGTAGCGGGAGGTGAGCAGTACTTC
CSVGGRVAGGEQYF
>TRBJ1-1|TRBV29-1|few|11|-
TGCAGCGTGGGAGGCAGAGAGGAAGCTTTCTTT
CSVGGREEAFF
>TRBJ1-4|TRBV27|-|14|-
TGTGCCAGCAGTCAAGGGACTGCCGGCGAAAAACTGTTTTTT
CASSQGTAGEKLFF
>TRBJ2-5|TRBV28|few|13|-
TGTGCCAGCAGTTTGACTGGACTGACTACTCGGTACTTC
CASSLTGLTTRYF
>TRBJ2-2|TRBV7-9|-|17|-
TGTGCCAGCAGCCGAGGGTATGAGGCAGACTACACCGGGGAGCTGTTTTTT
CASSRGYEADYTGELFF
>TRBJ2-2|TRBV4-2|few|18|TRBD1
TGTGCCAGCAGCCAAGATAGCACAGGGGTTCCCAACACCGGGGAGCTGTTTTTT
CASSQDSTGVPNTGELFF
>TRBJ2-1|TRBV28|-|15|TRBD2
TGTGCCAGCAGTTTACTCGCGGGGGACCCCAATGAGCAGTTCTTC
CASSLLAGDPNEQFF
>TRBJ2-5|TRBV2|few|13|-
TGTGCCAGCAGCCCGTCGGGGCTGGAGACCCAGTACTTC
CASSPSGLETQYF
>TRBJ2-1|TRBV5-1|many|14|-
TGCGCCAGCAGCTTGGGCGGGGAATACAATGAGCAGTTCTTC
CASSLGGEYNEQFF
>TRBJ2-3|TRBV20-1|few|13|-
TGCAGTGCCGTTCGGACTACCACAGATACGCAGTATTTT
CSAVRTTTDTQYF
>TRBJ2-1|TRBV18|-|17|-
TGTGCCAGCTCACCCCCAGGTATGGGACAAATAAACAATGAGCAGTTCTTC
CASSPPGMGQINNEQFF
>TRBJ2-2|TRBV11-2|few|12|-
TGTGCCAGCAGCAACCCTTCCGGGGAGCTGTTTTTT
CASSNPSGELFF
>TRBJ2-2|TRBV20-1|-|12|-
TGCAGTGCCACCTCCCGGACAGGGGAGCTGTTTTTT
CSATSRTGELFF
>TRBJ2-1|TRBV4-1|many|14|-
TGCGCCAGCAGCCAAACGGGGGACTACAATGAGCAGTTCTTC
CASSQTGDYNEQFF
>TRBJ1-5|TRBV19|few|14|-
TGTGCCAGTAGTGAGACAGCCCTCAATCAGCCCCAGCATTTT
CASSETALNQPQHF
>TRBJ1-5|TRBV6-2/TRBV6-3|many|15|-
TGTGCCAGCAGCCTGACAGTGTATAGCAATCAGCCCCAGCATTTT
CASSLTVYSNQPQHF
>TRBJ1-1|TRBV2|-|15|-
TGTGCCAGCACCAGAATGGGCGGGGCGAGGGGTGAAGCTTTCTTT
CASTRMGGARGEAFF
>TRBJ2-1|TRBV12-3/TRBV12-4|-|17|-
TGTGCCAGCAGTTTAATCCTTAGCGGAACCTCCTACAATGAGCAGTTCTTC
CASSLILSGTSYNEQFF
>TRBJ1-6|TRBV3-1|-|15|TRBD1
TGTGCCAGCACCCAAGGAGGGACAGGGCATTCACCCCTCCACTTT
CASTQGGTGHSPLHF
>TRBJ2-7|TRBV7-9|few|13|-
TGTGCCAGCAGCCGGTCGGGGGACTACGAGCAGTACTTC
CASSRSGDYEQYF
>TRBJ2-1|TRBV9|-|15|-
TGTGCCAGCAGCGTAGAAAGCCCCACCTACAATGAGCAGTTCTTC
CASSVESPTYNEQFF
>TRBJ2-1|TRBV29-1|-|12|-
TGCAGCGGGTACAGGGACGTCAATGAGCAGTTCTTC
CSGYRDVNEQFF
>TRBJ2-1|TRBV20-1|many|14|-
TGCAGTGCTTTCACGGGCCTTGAGTCAAATGAGCAGTTCTTC
CSAFTGLESNEQFF
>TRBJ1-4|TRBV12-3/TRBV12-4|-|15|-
TGTGCCAGCAGTTTTGGATCTGCAACTAATGAAAAACTGTTTTTT
CASSFGSATNEKLFF
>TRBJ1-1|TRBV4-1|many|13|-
TGCGCCAGCAGCCAATCAGCAAACACTGAAGCTTTCTTT
CASSQSANTEAFF
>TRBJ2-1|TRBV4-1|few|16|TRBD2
TGCGCCAGCAGCCAAGATTCCAGCGGGGGGCCCCATGAGCAGTTCTTC
CASSQDSSGGPHEQFF
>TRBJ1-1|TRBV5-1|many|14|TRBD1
TGCGCCAGCAGCTCCCGGGACAGTAACACTGAAGCTTTCTTT
CASSSRDSNTEAFF
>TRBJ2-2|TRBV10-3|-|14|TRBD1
TGTGCCATCAGCAACAGGGGGCTCAGCGGGGAGCTGTTTTTT
CAISNRGLSGELFF